The TCR beta chain under discussion was sequenced for a study of long-term antiretroviral therapy in people with HIV. Study-wide results and caveats: Regardless of time point, clones expanded before ART dominated the repertoire. HIV repertoires covered narrower CDR3 length ranges than controls did. Diversity remained lower than transplant donor controls, even though it increased after ART.

The assay used was immunoSEQ (version v3.0), run at survey level. Data came from immunoSEQ multiplex PCR; TCRdb stores just in-frame clones and leaves some out. This table has 20,000 to 30,000 clones, 84% appearing once. The CDR3 sequence is 16 residues long. CDR1 KGHSH and CDR2 LQKENI come from the germline V gene. V lost 3 bases and J lost 7; bases outside the gene matches: 4. For this clone: What it binds is not known.

The specimen comprised unsorted PBMCs, sampled 3 years after starting antiretroviral therapy. The receptor was derived from a man between 50 and 59 years old with HIV. The V and J genes are TRBV18 and TRBJ2-2, with TRBD2 matching over 14 bases. The CDR3 here is CASSPGTSGSSGELFF. The CDR3 DNA is TGTGCCAGCTCACCGGGGACTAGCGGGAGTAGCGGGGAGCTGTTTTTT.